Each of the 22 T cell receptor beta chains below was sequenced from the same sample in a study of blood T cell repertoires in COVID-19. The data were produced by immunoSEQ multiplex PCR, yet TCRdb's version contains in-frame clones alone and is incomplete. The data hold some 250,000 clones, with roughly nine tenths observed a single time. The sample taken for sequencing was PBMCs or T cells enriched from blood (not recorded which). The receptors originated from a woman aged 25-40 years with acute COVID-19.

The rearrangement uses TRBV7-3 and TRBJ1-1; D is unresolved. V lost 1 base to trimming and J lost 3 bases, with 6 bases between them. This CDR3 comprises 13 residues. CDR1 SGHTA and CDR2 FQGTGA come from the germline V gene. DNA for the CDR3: TGTGCCAGCAGCTTAAACAGTCACACTGAAGCTTTCTTT. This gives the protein CASSLNSHTEAFF.

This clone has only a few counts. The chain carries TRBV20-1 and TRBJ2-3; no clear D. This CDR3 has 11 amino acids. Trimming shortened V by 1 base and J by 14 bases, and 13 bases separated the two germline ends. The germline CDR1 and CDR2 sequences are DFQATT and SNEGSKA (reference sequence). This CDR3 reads CSARALPGPYF. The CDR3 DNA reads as TGCAGTGCTAGAGCCCTCCCAGGCCCGTATTTT.

Written as DNA, the CDR3 is TGTGCCAGCTCACCTCGGGGGGGCGTTTCAAATGAGCAGTTCTTC. As protein: CASSPRGGVSNEQFF. The chain carries TRBV18 and TRBJ2-1, with TRBD2 matching over 8 bases. The CDR3 contains 15 residues. Unmatched junction bases numbered 8, after V lost 3 bases and J lost 7 bases. From germline, CDR1 is KGHSH and CDR2 LQKENI.

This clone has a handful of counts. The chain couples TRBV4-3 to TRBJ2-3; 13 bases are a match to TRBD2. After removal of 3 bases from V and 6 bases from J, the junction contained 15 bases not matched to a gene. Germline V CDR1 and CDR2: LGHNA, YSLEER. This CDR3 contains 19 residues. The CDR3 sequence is CASSQTALGLAGAQDTQYF. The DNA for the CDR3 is TGCGCCAGCAGCCAGACGGCCCTAGGACTAGCGGGGGCCCAGGATACGCAGTATTTT.

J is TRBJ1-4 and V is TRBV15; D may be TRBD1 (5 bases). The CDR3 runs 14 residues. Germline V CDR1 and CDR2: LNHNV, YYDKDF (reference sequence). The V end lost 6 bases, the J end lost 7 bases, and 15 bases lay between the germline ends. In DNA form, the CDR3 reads TGTGCCACCAGTACGGCAGGGAGGCGTGAAAAACTGTTTTTT. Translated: CATSTAGRREKLFF.

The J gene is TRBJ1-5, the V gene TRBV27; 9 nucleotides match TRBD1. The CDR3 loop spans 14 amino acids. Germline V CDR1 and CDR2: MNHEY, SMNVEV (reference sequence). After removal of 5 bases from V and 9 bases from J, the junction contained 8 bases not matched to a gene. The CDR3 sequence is CASSPGTGNRPQHF. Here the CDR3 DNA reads TGTGCCAGCAGTCCCGGGACAGGGAACCGGCCCCAGCATTTT.

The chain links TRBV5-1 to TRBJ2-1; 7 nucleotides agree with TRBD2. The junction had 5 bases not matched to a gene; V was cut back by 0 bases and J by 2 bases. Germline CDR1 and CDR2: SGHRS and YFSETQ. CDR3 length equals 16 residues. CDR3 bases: TGCGCCAGCAGCTTGGCCTCTAGCGGCACCTACAATGAGCAGTTCTTC. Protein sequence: CASSLASSGTYNEQFF.

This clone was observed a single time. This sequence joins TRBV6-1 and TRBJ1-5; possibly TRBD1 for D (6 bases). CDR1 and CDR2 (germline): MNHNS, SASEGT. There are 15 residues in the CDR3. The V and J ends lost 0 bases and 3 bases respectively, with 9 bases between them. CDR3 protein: CASSEAMGHNQPQHF. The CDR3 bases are TGTGCCAGCAGTGAAGCTATGGGACACAATCAGCCCCAGCATTTT.

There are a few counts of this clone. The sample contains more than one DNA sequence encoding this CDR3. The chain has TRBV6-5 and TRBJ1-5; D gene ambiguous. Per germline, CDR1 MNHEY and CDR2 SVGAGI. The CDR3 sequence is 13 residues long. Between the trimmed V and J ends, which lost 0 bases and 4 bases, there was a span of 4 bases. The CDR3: CASSYSQNQPQHF. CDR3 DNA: TGTGCCAGCAGTTACTCCCAAAATCAGCCCCAGCATTTT.

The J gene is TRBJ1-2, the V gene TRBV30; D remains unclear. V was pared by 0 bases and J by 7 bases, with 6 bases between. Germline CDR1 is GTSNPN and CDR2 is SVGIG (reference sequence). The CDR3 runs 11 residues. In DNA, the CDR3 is TGTGCCTGGAGTGTACTTAGTGGCTACACCTTC. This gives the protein CAWSVLSGYTF.

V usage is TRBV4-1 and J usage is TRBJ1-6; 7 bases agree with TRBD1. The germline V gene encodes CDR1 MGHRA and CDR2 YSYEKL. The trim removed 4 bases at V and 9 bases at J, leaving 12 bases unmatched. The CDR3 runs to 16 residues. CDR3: CASSPQTGTLLSPLHF. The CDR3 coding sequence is TGCGCCAGCAGCCCGCAGACAGGGACCCTCCTTTCACCCCTCCACTTT.

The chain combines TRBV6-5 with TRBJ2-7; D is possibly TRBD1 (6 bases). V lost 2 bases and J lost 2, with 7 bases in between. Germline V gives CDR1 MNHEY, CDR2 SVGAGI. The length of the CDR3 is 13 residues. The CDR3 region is CASSYRDTYEQYF. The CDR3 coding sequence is TGTGCCAGCAGTTACCGGGACACCTACGAGCAGTACTTC.

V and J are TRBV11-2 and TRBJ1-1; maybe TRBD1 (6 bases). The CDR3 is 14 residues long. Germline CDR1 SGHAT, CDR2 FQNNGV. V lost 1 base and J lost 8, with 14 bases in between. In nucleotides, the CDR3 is TGTGCCAGCAGCTTAGGCTCCAGGGGACTAGAAGCTTTCTTT. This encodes CASSLGSRGLEAFF.

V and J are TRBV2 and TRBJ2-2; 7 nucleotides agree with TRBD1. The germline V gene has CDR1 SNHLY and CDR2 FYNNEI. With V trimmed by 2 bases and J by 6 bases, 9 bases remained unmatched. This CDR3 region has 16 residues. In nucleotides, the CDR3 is TGTGCCAGCAGTGAAACGTGGACAGGTCGACCCGGGGAGCTGTTTTTT. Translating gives CASSETWTGRPGELFF.

CDR3 residues: CASSLPNTEAFF. Here the CDR3 DNA reads TGTGCCAGCAGCCTCCCGAACACTGAAGCTTTCTTT. This chain connects TRBV5-4 to TRBJ1-1; D not resolved. The CDR3 spans 12 residues. V dropped 4 bases and J dropped 1 base, with 5 bases sitting between them. Germline V gene sequence: CDR1 SGHNT, CDR2 YYREEE (reference sequence).

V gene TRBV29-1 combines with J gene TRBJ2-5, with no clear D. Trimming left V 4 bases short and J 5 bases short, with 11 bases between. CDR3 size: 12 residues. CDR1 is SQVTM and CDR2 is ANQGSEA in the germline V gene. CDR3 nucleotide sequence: TGCAGCGTTGGATCAGGTGGGGAGACCCAGTACTTC. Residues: CSVGSGGETQYF.

In nucleotides, the CDR3 is TGTGCCACCAGTGATCCCTCTCGGACAACCGGGGAGACCCAGTACTTC. This encodes CATSDPSRTTGETQYF. This chain uses TRBV24-1 with TRBJ2-5, with a tentative D call TRBD1 (5 bases). Trimming pared 3 bases from V and 5 bases from J, leaving 18 bases between. Germline-derived CDR1 and CDR2 are KGHDR and SFDVKD. The CDR3 contains 16 residues.

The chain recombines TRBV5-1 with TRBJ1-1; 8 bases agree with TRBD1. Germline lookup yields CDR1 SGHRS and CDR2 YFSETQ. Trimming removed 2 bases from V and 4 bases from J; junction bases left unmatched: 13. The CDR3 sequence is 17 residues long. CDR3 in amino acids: CASSFNRQGARGTEAFF. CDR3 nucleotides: TGCGCCAGCAGCTTTAATAGGCAGGGGGCTAGGGGCACTGAAGCTTTCTTT.

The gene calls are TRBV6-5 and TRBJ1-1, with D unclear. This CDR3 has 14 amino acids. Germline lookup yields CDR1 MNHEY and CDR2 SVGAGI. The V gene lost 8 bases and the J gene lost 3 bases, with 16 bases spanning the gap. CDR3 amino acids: CASRRRGVDTEAFF. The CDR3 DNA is TGTGCCAGCCGCCGGCGGGGTGTAGACACTGAAGCTTTCTTT.

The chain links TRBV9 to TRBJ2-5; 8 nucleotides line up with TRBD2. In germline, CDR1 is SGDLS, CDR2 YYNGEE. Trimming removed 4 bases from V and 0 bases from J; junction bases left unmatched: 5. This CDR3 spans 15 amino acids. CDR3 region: CASSISGINQETQYF. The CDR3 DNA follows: TGTGCCAGCAGCATTAGCGGGATTAACCAAGAGACCCAGTACTTC.

CDR3: CASSPGTGLNQPQHF. The DNA for the CDR3 is TGTGCCAGCAGTCCCGGGACAGGGTTGAATCAGCCCCAGCATTTT. This sequence joins TRBV27 and TRBJ1-5, with 9 bases aligning to TRBD1. V was pared by 5 bases and J by 4 bases, with 6 bases of the junction left unmatched. The CDR3 is 15 residues long. Germline lookup yields CDR1 MNHEY and CDR2 SMNVEV (reference sequence).

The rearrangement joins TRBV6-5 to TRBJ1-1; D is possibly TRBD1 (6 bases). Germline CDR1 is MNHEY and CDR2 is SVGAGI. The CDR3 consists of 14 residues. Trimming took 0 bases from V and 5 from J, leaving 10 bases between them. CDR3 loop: CASSYSTGQTEAFF. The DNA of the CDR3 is TGTGCCAGCAGTTACTCAACAGGGCAGACTGAAGCTTTCTTT.